What follows is one TCR beta chain and its context. As yet, its antigen is unknown. The repertoire was sequenced with immunoSEQ multiplex PCR; TCRdb's copy has only in-frame clones and lacks some. The sample yields fewer than 75,000 clones, 78% seen once. These data are taken from a study of vaccination effects on CD4 cells after COVID-19. It was after around 10 days of culture that CD4+ T cells were isolated. Of the BNT162b2 and mRNA-1273 vaccines, participants received two doses of one or the other. Germline CDR1 and CDR2: SGHTA and FQGNSA. Trimming removed 2 bases from V and 8 bases from J, with 18 bases in between. This CDR3 has 15 amino acids.

The input for sequencing was CD4+ T cells from PBMCs cultured without peptide, taken after COVID-19 vaccination. This chain uses TRBV7-2 with TRBJ1-2; D might be TRBD1 (6 bases). The origin of this receptor is a human donor who received a COVID-19 vaccine. The CDR3 protein is CASSLNQGQAGGYTF. CDR3 in DNA: TGTGCCAGCAGCTTAAACCAGGGGCAAGCTGGCGGCTACACCTTC.